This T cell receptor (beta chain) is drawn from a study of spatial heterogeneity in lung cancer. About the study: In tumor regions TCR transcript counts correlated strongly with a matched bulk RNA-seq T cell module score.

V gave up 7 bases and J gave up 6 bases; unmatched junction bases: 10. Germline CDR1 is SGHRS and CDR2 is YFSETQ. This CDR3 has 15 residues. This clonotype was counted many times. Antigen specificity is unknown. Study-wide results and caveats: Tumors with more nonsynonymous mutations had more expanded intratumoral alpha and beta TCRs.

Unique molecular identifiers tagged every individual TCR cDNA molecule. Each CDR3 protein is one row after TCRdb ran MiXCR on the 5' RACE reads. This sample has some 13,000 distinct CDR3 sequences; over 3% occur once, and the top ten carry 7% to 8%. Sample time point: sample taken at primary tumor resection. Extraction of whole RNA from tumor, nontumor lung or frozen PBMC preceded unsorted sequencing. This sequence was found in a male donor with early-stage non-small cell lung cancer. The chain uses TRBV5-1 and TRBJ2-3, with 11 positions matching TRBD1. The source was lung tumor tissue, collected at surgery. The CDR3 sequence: CASLLGQGARDTQYF. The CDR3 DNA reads TGCGCCAGCCTCCTCGGACAGGGGGCGCGTGATACGCAGTATTTT. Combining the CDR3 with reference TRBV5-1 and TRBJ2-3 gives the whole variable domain KAGVTQTPRYLIKTRGQQVTLSCSPISGHRSVSWYQQTPGQGLQFLFEYFSETQRNKGNFPGRFSGRQFSNSRSEMNVSTLELGDSALYLCASLLGQGARDTQYFGPGTRLTVL.